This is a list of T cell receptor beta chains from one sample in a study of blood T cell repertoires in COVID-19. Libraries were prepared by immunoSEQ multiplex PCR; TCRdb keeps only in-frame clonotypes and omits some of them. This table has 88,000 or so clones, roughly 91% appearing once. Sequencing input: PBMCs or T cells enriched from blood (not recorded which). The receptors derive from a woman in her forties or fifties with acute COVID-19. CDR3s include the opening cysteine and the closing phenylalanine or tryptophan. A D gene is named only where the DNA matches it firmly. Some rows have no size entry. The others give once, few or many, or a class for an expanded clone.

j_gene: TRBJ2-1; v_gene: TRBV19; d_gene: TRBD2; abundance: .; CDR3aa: CASGEAGGPVDNEQFF; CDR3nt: TGTGCCAGTGGAGAAGCGGGAGGGCCGGTCGACAATGAGCAGTTCTTC
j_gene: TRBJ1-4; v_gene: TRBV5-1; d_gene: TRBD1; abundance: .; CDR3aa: CASSYGQGGEKLFF; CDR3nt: TGCGCCAGCAGCTACGGACAGGGGGGTGAAAAACTGTTTTTT
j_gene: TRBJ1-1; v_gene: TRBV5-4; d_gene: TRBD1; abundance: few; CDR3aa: CASGPTGGMSEAFF; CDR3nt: TGTGCCAGCGGTCCAACAGGGGGCATGTCTGAAGCTTTCTTT
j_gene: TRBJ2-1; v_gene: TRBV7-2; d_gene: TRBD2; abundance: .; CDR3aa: CASSFQASGYNEQFF; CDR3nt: TGTGCCAGCAGCTTTCAGGCTAGCGGCTACAATGAGCAGTTCTTC
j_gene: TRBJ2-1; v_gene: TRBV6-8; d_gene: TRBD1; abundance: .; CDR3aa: CASSYGRGQEDEQFF; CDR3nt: TGTGCCAGCAGTTACGGCAGGGGGCAGGAAGATGAGCAGTTCTTC
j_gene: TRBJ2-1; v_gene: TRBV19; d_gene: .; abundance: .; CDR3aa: CASSMARSYEQFF; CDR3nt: TGTGCCAGTAGTATGGCTAGGTCATATGAGCAGTTCTTC
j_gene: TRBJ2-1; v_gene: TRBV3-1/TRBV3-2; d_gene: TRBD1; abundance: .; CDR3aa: CASSTGTGGWSEQFF; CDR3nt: TGTGCCAGCAGCACCGGGACAGGGGGTTGGAGTGAGCAGTTCTTC
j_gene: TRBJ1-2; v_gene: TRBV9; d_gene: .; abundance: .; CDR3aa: CASSVGGQGAGYTF; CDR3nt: TGTGCCAGCAGCGTAGGTGGCCAAGGGGCTGGCTACACCTTC
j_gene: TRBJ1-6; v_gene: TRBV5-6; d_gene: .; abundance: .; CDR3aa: CASSITGNGSPLHF; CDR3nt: TGTGCCAGCAGCATAACAGGGAACGGATCACCCCTCCACTTT
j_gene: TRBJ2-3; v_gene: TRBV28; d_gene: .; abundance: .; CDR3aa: CASKTSSTDTQYF; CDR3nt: TGTGCCAGTAAGACTAGTTCCACAGATACGCAGTATTTT
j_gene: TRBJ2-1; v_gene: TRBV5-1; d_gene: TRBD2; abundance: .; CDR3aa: CASKVPHASGSDEQFF; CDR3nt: TGCGCCAGCAAAGTCCCCCATGCTAGCGGGAGCGATGAGCAGTTCTTC
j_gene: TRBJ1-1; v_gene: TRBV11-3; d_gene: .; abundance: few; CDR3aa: CASSSGGNTEAFF; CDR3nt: TGTGCCAGCAGCTCGGGGGGGAACACTGAAGCTTTCTTT
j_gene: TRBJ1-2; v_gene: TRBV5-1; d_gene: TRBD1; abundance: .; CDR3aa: CASSQGQDYGYTF; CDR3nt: TGCGCCAGCAGCCAGGGACAGGACTATGGCTACACCTTC
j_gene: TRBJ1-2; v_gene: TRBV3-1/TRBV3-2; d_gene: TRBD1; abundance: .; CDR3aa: CASSQEQGDYGYTF; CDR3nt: TGTGCCAGCAGCCAAGAGCAGGGGGACTATGGCTACACCTTC
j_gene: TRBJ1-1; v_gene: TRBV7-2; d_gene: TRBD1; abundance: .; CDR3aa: CASSPNPGGTEAFF; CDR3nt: TGTGCCAGCAGCCCTAATCCAGGGGGCACTGAAGCTTTCTTT